The table lists the clone carrying this TCR beta chain with a few counts. These data belong to a study of molecular identifiers for immune sequencing clone quantification. TCRdb re-called the PCR reads through MiXCR, storing one row per CDR3 protein. The sample has about 640,000 distinct CDR3 sequences; 20% are singletons. CDR3 length equals 15 residues. The germline CDR1 and CDR2 sequences are LNHDA and SQIVND (reference sequence). Trimming stripped 3 bases from V and 5 bases from J, with 14 bases between. Each library that profiled naive CD8 cells came from roughly 18,000 to 920,000 sorted cells with 10%, 30% or 50% RNA.

The sequence came from a human donor in good health. Some libraries in this study had Jurkat cell RNA spiked in. V is TRBV19 and J is TRBJ1-5; D possibly corresponds to TRBD1 (5 bases). Sequencing was performed on naive CD8+ T cells from blood, with Jurkat cell RNA spiked in. Subset reported: FACS-sorted CD8+CD4-CCR7+CD45RA+ naive T cells. The CDR3: CASSIGSGLDQPQHF. The CDR3 coding sequence is TGTGCCAGTAGTATCGGGTCAGGGCTGGATCAGCCCCAGCATTTT.